This T cell receptor (beta chain) stems from a study of blood T cell repertoires in COVID-19. Turning to the study itself: The study drew acute and convalescent COVID-19 samples from the United States, Italy and Spain. In each case, the material was cDNA or gDNA derived from T cells, B-cell-depleted T cells, or PBMCs.

Recruited during active infection, patients (from Seattle) were subsequently followed longitudinally. V was clipped by 4 bases and J by 4 bases; unmatched bases: 5. Germline loops: CDR1 SGHRS, CDR2 YFSETQ. This CDR3 has 15 amino acids. Only in-frame clones appear in the TCRdb table, and some are missing; sequencing was by immunoSEQ multiplex PCR. The table has fewer than 300,000 clones, approximately 91% seen once. The sample consisted of peripheral blood. The sequence came from a woman aged 25 to 45 with COVID-19, enrolled during active disease. The genes are TRBV5-1 and TRBJ2-3; TRBD2 matches 11 bases. CDR3 in DNA: TGCGCCAGCAGCCTCCTAGCGGGAGGCCCAGATACGCAGTATTTT. It yields the protein CASSLLAGGPDTQYF.